Listed below are T cell receptor beta chains from one sample, sequenced in a study of blood T cell repertoires in COVID-19. Sequenced by immunoSEQ multiplex PCR; TCRdb stores in-frame clones only, minus some. The sample lists approximately 250,000 clones; approximately 88% were seen once. Material for sequencing was PBMCs or T cells enriched from blood (not recorded which). These receptors were obtained from a woman aged 40 to 50 with acute COVID-19. The CDR3 runs from the conserved cysteine through the conserved F or W. The order of the fields is D gene, V gene, clone size, J gene, CDR3 length, CDR3 protein, CDR3 DNA. A D gene is named only where the DNA matches it firmly. Clone size, where shown, is once, few, many, or a class for clones that have expanded.

D: .
V: TRBV28
size: .
J: TRBJ1-5
length: 13
CDR3: CASSQVREKAQHF
DNA: TGTGCCAGCAGTCAAGTCCGGGAGAAGGCCCAGCATTTT

D: .
V: TRBV9
size: .
J: TRBJ1-1
length: 13
CDR3: CASSGVVGTEAFF
DNA: TGTGCCAGCAGCGGAGTAGTTGGTACTGAAGCTTTCTTT

D: TRBD2
V: TRBV30
size: once
J: TRBJ2-5
length: 12
CDR3: CAWGEGQETQYF
DNA: TGTGCCTGGGGGGAGGGACAAGAGACCCAGTACTTC

D: .
V: TRBV6-5
size: .
J: TRBJ2-3
length: 15
CDR3: CASSYGTPSTDTQYF
DNA: TGTGCCAGCAGTTACGGGACACCGAGCACAGATACGCAGTATTTT

D: .
V: TRBV12-3/TRBV12-4
size: .
J: TRBJ2-7
length: 12
CDR3: CASRSEAGEQYF
DNA: TGTGCCAGCAGATCCGAGGCGGGCGAGCAGTACTTC

D: TRBD1
V: TRBV27
size: .
J: TRBJ1-2
length: 17
CDR3: CASSPWGSGQLLYGYTF
DNA: TGTGCCAGCAGCCCTTGGGGGTCGGGACAGTTATTGTATGGCTACACCTTC

D: TRBD1
V: TRBV7-9
size: .
J: TRBJ1-2
length: 15
CDR3: CASSSRTGVGYGYTF
DNA: TGTGCCAGCAGCTCCCGGACAGGGGTGGGCTATGGCTACACCTTC

D: TRBD1
V: TRBV7-9
size: .
J: TRBJ1-2
length: 15
CDR3: CASSLAAGTAYGYTF
DNA: TGTGCCAGCAGCTTAGCAGCTGGGACAGCCTATGGCTACACCTTC

D: .
V: TRBV9
size: .
J: TRBJ1-3
length: 16
CDR3: CASSVGRGSEGNTIYF
DNA: TGTGCCAGCAGCGTAGGGAGGGGCTCGGAAGGAAACACCATATATTTT

D: .
V: TRBV5-1
size: .
J: TRBJ1-2
length: 15
CDR3: CASSSRVGGDYGYTF
DNA: TGCGCCAGCAGCTCCCGAGTAGGGGGAGACTATGGCTACACCTTC

D: TRBD2
V: TRBV10-2
size: .
J: TRBJ2-1
length: 13
CDR3: CASSAGTMGEQFF
DNA: TGCGCCAGCAGCGCCGGGACTATGGGTGAGCAGTTCTTC

D: TRBD2
V: TRBV20-1
size: .
J: TRBJ2-1
length: 11
CDR3: CCGRFANEQFF
DNA: TGCTGCGGGAGGTTCGCCAATGAGCAGTTCTTC

D: .
V: TRBV5-4
size: .
J: TRBJ2-2
length: 15
CDR3: CASSRYDRNTGELFF
DNA: TGTGCCAGCAGCCGATACGACAGGAACACCGGGGAGCTGTTTTTT

D: TRBD1
V: TRBV28
size: .
J: TRBJ1-2
length: 16
CDR3: CASSSHQQGANYGYTF
DNA: TGTGCCAGCAGTTCCCACCAACAGGGGGCTAACTATGGCTACACCTTC

D: .
V: TRBV12-3/TRBV12-4
size: .
J: TRBJ2-3
length: 13
CDR3: CASSSEVLNTQYF
DNA: TGTGCCAGCAGCAGTGAAGTTTTGAATACGCAGTATTTT

D: .
V: TRBV5-6
size: .
J: TRBJ1-2
length: 11
CDR3: CASSLGEGYTF
DNA: TGTGCCAGCAGCTTAGGGGAAGGCTACACCTTC

D: .
V: TRBV3-1/TRBV3-2
size: .
J: TRBJ2-7
length: 14
CDR3: CASSQRASSYEQYF
DNA: TGTGCCAGCAGCCAGAGGGCATCCTCCTACGAGCAGTACTTC

D: TRBD1
V: TRBV24-1
size: .
J: TRBJ1-2
length: 13
CDR3: CATSQGQGDGYTF
DNA: TGTGCCACCAGCCAGGGACAGGGGGATGGCTACACCTTC

D: TRBD1
V: TRBV28
size: .
J: TRBJ1-2
length: 15
CDR3: CASSITQQGENGYTF
DNA: TGTGCCAGCAGCATAACTCAACAGGGGGAGAATGGCTACACCTTC

D: .
V: TRBV4-1
size: .
J: TRBJ1-2
length: 20
CDR3: CASSHHTNRDPLAFNYGYTF
DNA: TGCGCCAGCAGCCACCATACCAACAGGGACCCTTTAGCCTTTAACTATGGCTACACCTTC

D: TRBD2
V: TRBV27
size: once
J: TRBJ2-1
length: 15
CDR3: CASSLGQRGYNEQFF
DNA: TGTGCCAGCAGTCTGGGCCAGCGGGGTTACAATGAGCAGTTCTTC

D: .
V: TRBV6-2/TRBV6-3
size: .
J: TRBJ1-5
length: 15
CDR3: CASSARRGADQPQHF
DNA: TGTGCCAGCAGTGCCCGCCGGGGGGCCGATCAGCCCCAGCATTTT

D: .
V: TRBV19
size: .
J: TRBJ1-3
length: 14
CDR3: CASQQAGAGNTIYF
DNA: TGTGCCAGCCAACAGGCTGGCGCTGGAAACACCATATATTTT

D: .
V: TRBV6-8
size: .
J: TRBJ1-3
length: 15
CDR3: CASSYITRSGNTIYF
DNA: TGTGCCAGCAGTTATATCACGCGCTCTGGAAACACCATATATTTT

D: TRBD1
V: TRBV15
size: .
J: TRBJ1-1
length: 16
CDR3: CATSSHRRDRGGWAFF
DNA: TGTGCCACCAGCAGTCACCGCCGGGACAGGGGAGGGTGGGCTTTCTTT

D: TRBD2
V: TRBV27
size: .
J: TRBJ2-1
length: 15
CDR3: CASSSSGSSYNEQFF
DNA: TGTGCCAGCAGTTCTAGCGGGAGCTCCTACAATGAGCAGTTCTTC

D: TRBD1
V: TRBV6-1
size: .
J: TRBJ1-5
length: 15
CDR3: CASSEGTGYNQPQHF
DNA: TGTGCCAGCAGTGAGGGGACAGGGTACAATCAGCCCCAGCATTTT

D: TRBD2
V: TRBV7-6
size: .
J: TRBJ2-1
length: 14
CDR3: CASSTSGSYNEQFF
DNA: TGTGCCAGCAGCACTAGCGGGAGTTACAATGAGCAGTTCTTC

D: .
V: TRBV10-3
size: .
J: TRBJ2-1
length: 15
CDR3: CAISQIGVSYNEQFF
DNA: TGTGCCATCAGCCAGATCGGAGTCTCCTACAATGAGCAGTTCTTC

D: .
V: TRBV7-9
size: .
J: TRBJ2-2
length: 13
CDR3: CASRPTGSGELFF
DNA: TGTGCCAGCAGACCAACAGGGTCCGGGGAGCTGTTTTTT

D: TRBD1
V: TRBV6-5
size: once
J: TRBJ2-1
length: 15
CDR3: CASSSRLGGSDEQFF
DNA: TGTGCCAGCAGTTCCCGGTTAGGGGGCTCGGATGAGCAGTTCTTC

D: TRBD1
V: TRBV24-1
size: once
J: TRBJ1-2
length: 15
CDR3: CATTQDRGQGYGYTF
DNA: TGTGCCACAACGCAAGACAGGGGGCAAGGCTATGGCTACACCTTC

D: TRBD1
V: TRBV28
size: .
J: TRBJ1-3
length: 16
CDR3: CASSTLGQGSGNTIYF
DNA: TGTGCCAGCAGTACCCTCGGACAGGGCTCTGGAAACACCATATATTTT

D: .
V: TRBV2
size: .
J: TRBJ1-5
length: 17
CDR3: CASSEAQEGSSNQPQHF
DNA: TGTGCCAGCAGTGAAGCGCAGGAAGGCTCTAGCAATCAGCCCCAGCATTTT

D: .
V: TRBV9
size: .
J: TRBJ1-5
length: 13
CDR3: CASSVGEDQPQHF
DNA: TGTGCCAGCAGCGTAGGCGAGGATCAGCCCCAGCATTTT

D: TRBD1
V: TRBV24-1
size: once
J: TRBJ2-1
length: 18
CDR3: CATSDANRGILMYNEQFF
DNA: TGTGCCACCAGTGATGCTAACAGGGGTATCCTTATGTACAATGAGCAGTTCTTC

D: TRBD1
V: TRBV19
size: .
J: TRBJ1-5
length: 17
CDR3: CASSPGQGSKSNQPQHF
DNA: TGTGCCAGTAGTCCGGGACAGGGGAGTAAAAGCAATCAGCCCCAGCATTTT

D: .
V: TRBV9
size: .
J: TRBJ2-1
length: 14
CDR3: CASSAIISYNEQFF
DNA: TGTGCCAGCAGCGCCATCATCTCCTACAATGAGCAGTTCTTC

D: .
V: TRBV2
size: .
J: TRBJ1-6
length: 13
CDR3: CASRLRGNSPLHF
DNA: TGTGCCAGCAGGTTAAGGGGTAATTCACCCCTCCACTTT

D: TRBD1
V: TRBV9
size: .
J: TRBJ1-2
length: 15
CDR3: CASSALGQGVYGYTF
DNA: TGTGCCAGCAGCGCCCTAGGACAGGGAGTCTATGGCTACACCTTC

D: TRBD2
V: TRBV7-3
size: once
J: TRBJ2-3
length: 16
CDR3: CASSSGLAGGVDTQYF
DNA: TGTGCCAGCAGCTCAGGACTAGCGGGAGGGGTTGATACGCAGTATTTT

D: TRBD1
V: TRBV18
size: .
J: TRBJ1-4
length: 16
CDR3: CASSPGTAQLDEKLFF
DNA: TGTGCCAGCTCACCTGGGACAGCTCAACTGGATGAAAAACTGTTTTTT

D: .
V: TRBV9
size: .
J: TRBJ2-7
length: 15
CDR3: CASSPRGTRDYEQYF
DNA: TGTGCCAGCAGCCCCCGGGGGACCCGAGACTACGAGCAGTACTTC

D: .
V: TRBV28
size: .
J: TRBJ1-1
length: 13
CDR3: CASTSGEPAMAGF
DNA: .

D: TRBD1
V: TRBV18
size: .
J: TRBJ1-5
length: 13
CDR3: CASSATGDQPQHF
DNA: TGTGCCAGCTCAGCGACAGGGGATCAGCCCCAGCATTTT

D: TRBD1
V: TRBV7-6
size: .
J: TRBJ1-1
length: 17
CDR3: CASSSQDPGQVSAEAFF
DNA: TGTGCCAGCAGCTCCCAGGATCCGGGACAGGTTAGCGCTGAAGCTTTCTTT

D: TRBD1
V: TRBV19
size: .
J: TRBJ1-5
length: 15
CDR3: CASSIYGTGNQPQHF
DNA: TGTGCCAGTAGTATTTATGGGACAGGGAATCAGCCCCAGCATTTT

D: .
V: TRBV28
size: .
J: TRBJ2-1
length: 13
CDR3: CASHGNIYNEQFF
DNA: TGTGCCAGCCACGGGAACATTTACAATGAGCAGTTCTTC

D: .
V: TRBV28
size: few
J: TRBJ1-6
length: 16
CDR3: CASSFGYGQGSSPLHF
DNA: TGTGCCAGCAGTTTCGGTTATGGCCAGGGCAGTTCACCCCTCCACTTT

D: TRBD1
V: TRBV9
size: once
J: TRBJ1-3
length: 15
CDR3: CASSVGTGRGNTIYF
DNA: TGTGCCAGCAGCGTAGGGACAGGGAGGGGAAACACCATATATTTT

D: .
V: TRBV12-3/TRBV12-4
size: .
J: TRBJ1-1
length: 12
CDR3: CASSLEATEAFF
DNA: TGTGCCAGCAGTTTGGAGGCCACTGAAGCTTTCTTT

D: TRBD1
V: TRBV11-2
size: .
J: TRBJ1-2
length: 15
CDR3: CASSSNLQGSYGYTF
DNA: TGTGCCAGCAGCTCAAACCTACAGGGGTCCTATGGCTACACCTTC

D: TRBD1
V: TRBV7-9
size: .
J: TRBJ1-2
length: 15
CDR3: CASSLALQGDYGYTF
DNA: TGTGCCAGCAGCTTAGCTCTGCAGGGGGACTATGGCTACACCTTC

D: .
V: TRBV18
size: .
J: TRBJ1-5
length: 15
CDR3: CASSPGGAGNQPQHF
DNA: TGTGCCAGCTCTCCCGGGGGGGCTGGCAATCAGCCCCAGCATTTT